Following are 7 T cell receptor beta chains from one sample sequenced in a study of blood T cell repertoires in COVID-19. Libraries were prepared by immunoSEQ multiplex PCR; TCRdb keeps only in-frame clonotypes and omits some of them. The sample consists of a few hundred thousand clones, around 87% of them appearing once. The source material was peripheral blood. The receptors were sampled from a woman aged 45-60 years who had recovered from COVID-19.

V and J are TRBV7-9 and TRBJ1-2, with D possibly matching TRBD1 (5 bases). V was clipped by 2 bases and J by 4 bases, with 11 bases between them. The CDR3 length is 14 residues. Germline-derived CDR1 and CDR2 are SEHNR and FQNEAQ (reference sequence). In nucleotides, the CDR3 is TGTGCCAGCAGCTTAAGAGGGGAGGGCTATGGCTACACCTTC. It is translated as CASSLRGEGYGYTF. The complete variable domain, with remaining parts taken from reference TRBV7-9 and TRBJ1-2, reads DTGVSQNPRHKITKRGQNVTFRCDPISEHNRLYWYRQTLGQGPEFLTYFQNEAQLEKSRLLSDRFSAERPKGSFSTLEIQRTEQGDSAMYLCASSLRGEGYGYTFGSGTRLTVV.

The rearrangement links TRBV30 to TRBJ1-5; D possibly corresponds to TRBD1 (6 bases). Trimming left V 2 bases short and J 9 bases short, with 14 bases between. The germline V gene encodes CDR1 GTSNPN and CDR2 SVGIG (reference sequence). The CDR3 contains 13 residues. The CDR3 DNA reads TGTGCCTGGAGTCCACAGGGTCTTGGGCCCCAGCATTTT. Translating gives CAWSPQGLGPQHF.

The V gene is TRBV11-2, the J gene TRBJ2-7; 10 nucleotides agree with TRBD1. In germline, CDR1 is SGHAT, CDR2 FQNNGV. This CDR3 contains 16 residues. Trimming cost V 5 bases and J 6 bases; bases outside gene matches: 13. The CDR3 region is CASSPGHGTGDFEQYF. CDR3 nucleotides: TGTGCCAGCAGCCCTGGCCACGGGACAGGGGATTTCGAGCAGTACTTC.

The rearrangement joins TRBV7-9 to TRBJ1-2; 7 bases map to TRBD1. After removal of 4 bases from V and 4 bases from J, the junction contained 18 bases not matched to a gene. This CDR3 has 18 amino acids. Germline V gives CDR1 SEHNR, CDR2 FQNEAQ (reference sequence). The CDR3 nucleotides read TGTGCCAGCAGCTCGTTCTCGGGGACAAGGGGGCCCCTCTATGGCTACACCTTC. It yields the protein CASSSFSGTRGPLYGYTF.

Here the CDR3 DNA reads TGTGCCAGCAGTTTAGGCACCAGCGGGATAAACGAGCAGTACTTC. Its translation: CASSLGTSGINEQYF. V and J are TRBV28 and TRBJ2-7; 7 nucleotides agree with TRBD2. V lost 2 bases and J lost 5; bases outside the gene matches: 9. This CDR3 contains 15 residues. CDR1 and CDR2 from the germline V gene are MDHEN and SYDVKM.

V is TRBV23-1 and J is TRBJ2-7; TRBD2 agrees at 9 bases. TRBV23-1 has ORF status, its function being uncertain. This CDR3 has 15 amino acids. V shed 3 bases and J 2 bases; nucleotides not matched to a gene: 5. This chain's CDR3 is CASSHLTSGPYEQYF. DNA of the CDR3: TGCGCCAGCAGTCACCTGACTAGCGGACCCTACGAGCAGTACTTC.

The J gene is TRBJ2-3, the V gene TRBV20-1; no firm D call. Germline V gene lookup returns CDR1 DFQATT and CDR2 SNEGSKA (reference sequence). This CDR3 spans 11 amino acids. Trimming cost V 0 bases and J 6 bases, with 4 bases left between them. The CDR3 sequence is CSARDPDTQYF. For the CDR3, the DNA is TGCAGTGCTAGAGATCCGGATACGCAGTATTTT.